Listed below are T cell receptor beta chains from one sample, sequenced in a study of cytomegalovirus exposure and HLA in healthy donors. The data were produced by immunoSEQ multiplex PCR, yet TCRdb's version contains in-frame clones alone and is incomplete. The top ten hold less than 45% of the sample, which has 60,000 or so clones, about 69% seen once. Material for sequencing was PBMCs. The origin of the receptors is a man between 35 and 55 years old in good health and CMV-seropositive. CDR3s leave out the opening cysteine and the closing phenylalanine or tryptophan. The order of the fields is D gene, V gene, J gene, CDR3 protein. D genes are given only for firm matches.

d_gene: TRBD2; v_gene: TRBV2; j_gene: TRBJ2-1; CDR3aa: ASSDHSGEQF
d_gene: .; v_gene: TRBV6-5; j_gene: TRBJ1-6; CDR3aa: ASSFRPGSSPLH
d_gene: .; v_gene: TRBV11-3; j_gene: TRBJ2-3; CDR3aa: ASSILSTDTQY
d_gene: .; v_gene: TRBV29-1; j_gene: TRBJ1-5; CDR3aa: SVATRGQPQH
d_gene: TRBD1; v_gene: TRBV5-6; j_gene: TRBJ2-4; CDR3aa: ASSFGTGYSKNIQY
d_gene: .; v_gene: TRBV6-5; j_gene: TRBJ2-1; CDR3aa: ASSYSPNEQF
d_gene: TRBD2; v_gene: TRBV6-5; j_gene: TRBJ2-1; CDR3aa: ASRMKRGGYNEQF
d_gene: TRBD2; v_gene: TRBV6-5; j_gene: TRBJ2-3; CDR3aa: ASSSTGGYTDTQY
d_gene: .; v_gene: TRBV5-1; j_gene: TRBJ2-3; CDR3aa: ASSFGGLRDTQY
d_gene: TRBD2; v_gene: TRBV5-4; j_gene: TRBJ2-3; CDR3aa: ASSLARAGGPVASDTQY
d_gene: .; v_gene: TRBV7-9; j_gene: TRBJ1-1; CDR3aa: ASSLAKNTGKNTEAF
d_gene: .; v_gene: TRBV5-4; j_gene: TRBJ2-7; CDR3aa: ASSFRGWGHEQY
d_gene: .; v_gene: TRBV30; j_gene: TRBJ1-2; CDR3aa: AWALGSNYGYT
d_gene: .; v_gene: TRBV2; j_gene: TRBJ2-7; CDR3aa: ASSAGGLGYEQY
d_gene: .; v_gene: TRBV9; j_gene: TRBJ1-2; CDR3aa: ASSRLGRVDGYT
d_gene: .; v_gene: TRBV5-8; j_gene: TRBJ1-1; CDR3aa: ASFPDRYTEAF
d_gene: TRBD1; v_gene: TRBV7-8; j_gene: TRBJ1-6; CDR3aa: ASSFRRGLNSPLH
d_gene: .; v_gene: TRBV30; j_gene: TRBJ1-6; CDR3aa: AWSRHRRVSNSPLH
d_gene: .; v_gene: TRBV19; j_gene: TRBJ1-1; CDR3aa: ASSISANTEAF
d_gene: TRBD2; v_gene: TRBV6-5; j_gene: TRBJ2-4; CDR3aa: ASSLGGGVKNIQY
d_gene: TRBD2; v_gene: TRBV30; j_gene: TRBJ2-1; CDR3aa: AWNGPSGPYTNSCNEQF
d_gene: TRBD1; v_gene: TRBV10-3; j_gene: TRBJ1-1; CDR3aa: ATFTGGGTEAF
d_gene: TRBD1; v_gene: TRBV18; j_gene: TRBJ1-2; CDR3aa: ASSPTDRGQGYT
d_gene: TRBD2; v_gene: TRBV4-1; j_gene: TRBJ2-1; CDR3aa: ASSQSGLAGGGGDEQF
d_gene: TRBD1; v_gene: TRBV7-7; j_gene: TRBJ2-7; CDR3aa: ASSQGAEQY
d_gene: TRBD2; v_gene: TRBV4-2; j_gene: TRBJ2-7; CDR3aa: ASSRTSGPYEQY
d_gene: TRBD1; v_gene: TRBV7-2; j_gene: TRBJ2-5; CDR3aa: ASSADRGLETQY
d_gene: TRBD1; v_gene: TRBV18; j_gene: TRBJ2-3; CDR3aa: ASSPPGGIDTQY
d_gene: .; v_gene: TRBV5-1; j_gene: TRBJ2-5; CDR3aa: ASSFRETQY
d_gene: TRBD1; v_gene: TRBV6-5; j_gene: TRBJ2-2; CDR3aa: ASIARDRVPGELF
d_gene: .; v_gene: TRBV5-1; j_gene: TRBJ2-1; CDR3aa: ASSPSSGQTYNEQF
d_gene: .; v_gene: TRBV6-1; j_gene: TRBJ2-7; CDR3aa: ASSAAGARYEQY
d_gene: .; v_gene: TRBV29-1; j_gene: TRBJ2-5; CDR3aa: SVADRNQETQY